This T cell receptor beta chain was sequenced for a study of identical twins. TCRdb re-called the 5' RACE reads through MiXCR, storing one row per CDR3 protein. The sample lists approximately 700,000 distinct CDR3 sequences; roughly 18% were seen once. Every one of the donors was a healthy Caucasian. Study observations and caveats: Cord blood beta clonotypes that were abundant carried fewer insertions, and memory repertoires showed no such trend. Diverse VJ usage suggested most zero-insertion clonotypes were not invariant T cells.

Comments on this clonotype: What it recognizes is unknown.

Germline lookup yields CDR1 DFQATT and CDR2 SNEGSKA (reference sequence). This CDR3 spans 14 amino acids. V was clipped by 2 bases and J by 1 base; unmatched bases: 1. The same sample was also studied in work on T cells expressing NK-cell markers.

Sample: PBMCs. The sequence came from a woman under 30 in good health. The chain has TRBV20-1 and TRBJ1-5; 8 bases map to TRBD1. The CDR3 bases are TGCAGTGCTAGACAGGGGGCGAGCAATCAGCCCCAGCATTTT. This gives the protein CSARQGASNQPQHF.